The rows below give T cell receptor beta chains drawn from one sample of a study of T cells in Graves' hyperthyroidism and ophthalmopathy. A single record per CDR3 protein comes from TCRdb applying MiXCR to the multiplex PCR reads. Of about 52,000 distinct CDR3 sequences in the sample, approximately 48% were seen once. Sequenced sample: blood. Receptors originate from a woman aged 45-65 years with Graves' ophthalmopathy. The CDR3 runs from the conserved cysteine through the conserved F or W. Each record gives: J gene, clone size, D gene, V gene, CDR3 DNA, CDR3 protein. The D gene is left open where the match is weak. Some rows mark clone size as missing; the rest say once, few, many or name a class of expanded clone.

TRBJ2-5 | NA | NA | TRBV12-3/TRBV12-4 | TGTGCCAGCAGCTCGGACAGGGAGGGCAGGGAGACCCAGTACTTC | CASSSDREGRETQYF
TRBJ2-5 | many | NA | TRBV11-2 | TGTGCCAGCAGCCCCAGGGGACTAGAGACCCAGTACTTC | CASSPRGLETQYF
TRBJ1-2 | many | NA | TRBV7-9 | TGTGCCAGCAGCCCACGGAGGGACTATGGCTACACCTTC | CASSPRRDYGYTF
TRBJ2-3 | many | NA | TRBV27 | TGTGCCAGCGGACGGATTTTTGCGGATACGCAGTATTTT | CASGRIFADTQYF
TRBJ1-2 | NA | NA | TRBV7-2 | TGTGTCAGCAGCCAGCGGCAGACCTATGGCTACATCTTC | CVSSQRQTYGYIF
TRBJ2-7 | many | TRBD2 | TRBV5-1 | TGCGCCAGCAGCTTCGAACTAGCGCTTAACGAGCAGTACTTC | CASSFELALNEQYF
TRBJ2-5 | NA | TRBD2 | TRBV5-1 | TGCGCCAGCAGCTTGTCGGGGGGGGGGCAAGAGACCCAGTACTTC | CASSLSGGGQETQYF
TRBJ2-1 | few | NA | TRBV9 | TGTGCCAGCAGCCAAGATTCGGGGGTTAGTGAGCAGTTCTTC | CASSQDSGVSEQFF
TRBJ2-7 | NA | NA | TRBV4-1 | TGCGCCAGCAGCCAAGATCCTAGCGAGAGCGCCTACGAGCAGTACTTC | CASSQDPSESAYEQYF
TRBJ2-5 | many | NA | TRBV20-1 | TGCAGTGCTGGGGAATGGGAGACCCAGTACTTC | CSAGEWETQYF
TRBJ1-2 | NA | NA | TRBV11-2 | TGCGCCAGCAGCTTTACCCGGGGCAGTGTACGCGGCTACACCTTC | CASSFTRGSVRGYTF
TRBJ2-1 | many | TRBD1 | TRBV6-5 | TGTGCCAGCAGTTACCTCGCCGGGACAGGGGCGAATGAGCAGTTCTTC | CASSYLAGTGANEQFF
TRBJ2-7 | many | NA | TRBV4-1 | TGCGCCAGCAGCCCTGGTCGTGCCTACGAGCAGTACTTC | CASSPGRAYEQYF
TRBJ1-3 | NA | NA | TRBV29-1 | TGCAGCGTTGAGGGAGGGAACACCATATATTTT | CSVEGGNTIYF
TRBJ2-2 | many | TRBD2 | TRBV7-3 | TGTGCCAGCAGCACACAAGCGGGAGGGAACACCGGGGAGCTGTTTTTT | CASSTQAGGNTGELFF
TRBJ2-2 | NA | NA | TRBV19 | TGTGCTAGAGTTGATCGAGGGACCGGGGAGCTGTTTTTT | CARVDRGTGELFF
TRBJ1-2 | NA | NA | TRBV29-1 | TGCAGCGTTGACGGGGTCAGAGAGAGTCTTTATGGCTACACCTTC | CSVDGVRESLYGYTF
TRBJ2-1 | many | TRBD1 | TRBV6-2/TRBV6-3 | TGTGCCAGCAGTCGACAGGGGGTTGAGCAGTTCTTC | CASSRQGVEQFF
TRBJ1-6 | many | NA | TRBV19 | TGTGCCAGTAGTACCGGGAGCTCCTATAATTCACCCCTCCACTTT | CASSTGSSYNSPLHF
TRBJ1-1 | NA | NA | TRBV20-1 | TGCAGTGCTAGAGCAGGTGTTGGGGGCACTGAAGCTTTCTTT | CSARAGVGGTEAFF
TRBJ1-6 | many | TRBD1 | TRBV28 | TGTGCCAGCAGTCCGGGACAGGGTTGGTCACCCCTCCACTTT | CASSPGQGWSPLHF
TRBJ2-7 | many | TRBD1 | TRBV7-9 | TGTGCCAGCAGCTCCCTCCGGGACAGGACTCTAGAGCAGTACTTC | CASSSLRDRTLEQYF
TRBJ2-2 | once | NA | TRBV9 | TGTGCCAGCAGGAGGGAGCTCAACACCGGGGAGCTGTTTTTT | CASRRELNTGELFF
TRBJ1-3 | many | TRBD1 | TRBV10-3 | TGTGCCATCAGTGAGTCTACAGGGGGCGCGTCTGGAAACACCATATATTTT | CAISESTGGASGNTIYF
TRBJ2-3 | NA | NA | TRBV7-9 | TGTGCCAGCAGCCCCATTGGCACAGATACGCAGTATTTT | CASSPIGTDTQYF
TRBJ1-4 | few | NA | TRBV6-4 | TGTGCCAGCAGTTTCCGGTTGGTAACTAATGAAAAACTGTTTTTT | CASSFRLVTNEKLFF
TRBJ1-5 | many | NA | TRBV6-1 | TGTGCCAGCAGTGAAAGCCCTGCCGGGGCCCAGCATTTT | CASSESPAGAQHF
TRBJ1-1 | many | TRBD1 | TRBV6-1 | TGTGCCAGCAGGGTGACAGGGATGGACACTGAAGCTTTCTTT | CASRVTGMDTEAFF
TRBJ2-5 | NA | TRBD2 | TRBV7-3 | TGTGCCAGCAGCTTTAAGACTAGCGGGAGTCGAGAGACCCAGTACTTC | CASSFKTSGSRETQYF
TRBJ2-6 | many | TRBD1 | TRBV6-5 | TGTGCCAGCAGTTGGGGACAGGGTTTCCTCCGGGGGGCCAACGTCCTGACTTTC | CASSWGQGFLRGANVLTF
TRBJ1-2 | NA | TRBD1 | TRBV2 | TGTGCCAGCAGTGTGGACAGGGGGGACTATGGCTACACCTTC | CASSVDRGDYGYTF
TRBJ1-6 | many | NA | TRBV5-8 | TGTGCCAGCAGCTCCGCGGGGGGGGAGGTTGGACCCCTCCACTTT | CASSSAGGEVGPLHF
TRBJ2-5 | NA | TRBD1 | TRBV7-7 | TGTGCTAGCAGCTTAGGGGACAGGGGGCGAGAGACCCAGTACTTC | CASSLGDRGRETQYF
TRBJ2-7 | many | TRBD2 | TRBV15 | TGTGCCACCAGCAGAGGGGGGGGGAGCTCCTACGAGCAGTACTTC | CATSRGGGSSYEQYF
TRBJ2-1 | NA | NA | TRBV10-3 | TGTGCCATCAGTGACAGGGCACTTACCAATGAGCAGTTCTTC | CAISDRALTNEQFF
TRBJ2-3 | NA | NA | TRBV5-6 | TGTGCCAGCACCCCGCGGGACACGAACACCGGGGCGGGAGCAGATACGCAGTATTTT | CASTPRDTNTGAGADTQYF
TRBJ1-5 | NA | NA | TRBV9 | TGTGCCAGCAGCGTAGAGGGTAATAGCAATCGGCCCCAGCACTTT | CASSVEGNSNRPQHF
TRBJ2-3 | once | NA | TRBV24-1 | TGTGCCACCAGTGCCCCGGCCCCGCGCACAGATACGCAGTATTTT | CATSAPAPRTDTQYF
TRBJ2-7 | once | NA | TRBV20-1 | TGCAGTGCTAGAAGTTCGGCTACTCGCTACGAGCAGTACTTC | CSARSSATRYEQYF
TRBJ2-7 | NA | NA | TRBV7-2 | TGTGCCAGCAGCATTTATGACCGATCCTACGAGCAGTACTTC | CASSIYDRSYEQYF
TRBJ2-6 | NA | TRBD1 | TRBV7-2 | TGTGCCAGCAGCTTATCGGCAGGGGGCTTCTCTGGGGCCAACGTCCTGACTTTC | CASSLSAGGFSGANVLTF
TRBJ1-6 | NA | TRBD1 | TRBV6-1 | TGTGCCAGCCGAGACAGGGTTGATAATTCACCCCTCCACTTT | CASRDRVDNSPLHF
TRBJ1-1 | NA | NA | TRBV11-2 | NA | CASSFYICSANILGNTEAFF
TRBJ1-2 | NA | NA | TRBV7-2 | TGTGCCAGCAGCTTGGACGAAACCTATGGCTACACCTTC | CASSLDETYGYTF
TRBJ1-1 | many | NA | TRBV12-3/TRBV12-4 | TGTGCCAGCAGTGAGTCGGCGCGGGCCTCCTTT | CASSESARASF